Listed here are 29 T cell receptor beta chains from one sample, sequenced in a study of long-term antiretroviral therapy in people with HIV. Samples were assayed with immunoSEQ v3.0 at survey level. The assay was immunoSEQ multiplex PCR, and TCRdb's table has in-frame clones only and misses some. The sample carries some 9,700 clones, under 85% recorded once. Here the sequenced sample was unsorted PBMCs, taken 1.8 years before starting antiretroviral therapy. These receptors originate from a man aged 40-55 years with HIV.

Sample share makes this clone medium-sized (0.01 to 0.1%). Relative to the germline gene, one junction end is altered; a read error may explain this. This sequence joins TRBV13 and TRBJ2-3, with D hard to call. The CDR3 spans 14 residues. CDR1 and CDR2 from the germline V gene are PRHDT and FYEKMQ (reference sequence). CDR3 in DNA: TGTGCCAGCAGCCTAGGGTCAGGCACAGATACGCAGTATTTT. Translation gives CASSLGSGTDTQYF.

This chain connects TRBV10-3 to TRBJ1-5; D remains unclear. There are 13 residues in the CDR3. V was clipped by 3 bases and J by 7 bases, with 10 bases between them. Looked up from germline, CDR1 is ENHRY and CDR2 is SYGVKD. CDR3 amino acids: CAISDLGGQPQHF. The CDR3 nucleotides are TGTGCCATCAGTGACCTAGGAGGGCAGCCCCAGCATTTT.

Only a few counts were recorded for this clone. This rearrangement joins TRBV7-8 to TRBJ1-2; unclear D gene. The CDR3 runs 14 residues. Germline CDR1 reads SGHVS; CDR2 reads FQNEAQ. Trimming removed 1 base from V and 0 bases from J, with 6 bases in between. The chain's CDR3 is CASSLVAANYGYTF. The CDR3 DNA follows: TGTGCCAGCAGCTTAGTGGCGGCTAACTATGGCTACACCTTC.

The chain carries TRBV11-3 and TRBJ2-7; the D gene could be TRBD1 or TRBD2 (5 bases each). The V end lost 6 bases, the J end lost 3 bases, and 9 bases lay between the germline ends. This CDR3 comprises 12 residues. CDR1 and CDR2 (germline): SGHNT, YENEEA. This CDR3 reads CASSWDGYEQYF. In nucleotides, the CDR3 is TGTGCCAGCAGTTGGGACGGCTACGAGCAGTACTTC.

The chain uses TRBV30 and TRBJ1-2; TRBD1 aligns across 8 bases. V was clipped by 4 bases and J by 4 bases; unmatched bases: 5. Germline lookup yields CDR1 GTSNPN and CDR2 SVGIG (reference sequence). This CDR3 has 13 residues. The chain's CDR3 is CAWKWQGAYGYTF. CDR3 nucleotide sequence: TGTGCCTGGAAGTGGCAGGGGGCCTATGGCTACACCTTC.

The CDR3 sequence is CASSFTGTGLDEKLFF. DNA of the CDR3: TGCGCCAGCAGCTTCACAGGGACAGGGTTAGATGAAAAACTGTTTTTT. The chain is built from TRBV5-1 and TRBJ1-4; 9 bases line up with TRBD1. V lost 2 bases and J lost 6; bases outside the gene matches: 8. CDR1 is SGHRS, CDR2 YFSETQ, per germline. The CDR3 runs to 16 residues. Complete variable domain (other parts from reference TRBV5-1 and TRBJ1-4): KAGVTQTPRYLIKTRGQQVTLSCSPISGHRSVSWYQQTPGQGLQFLFEYFSETQRNKGNFPGRFSGRQFSNSRSEMNVSTLELGDSALYLCASSFTGTGLDEKLFFGSGTQLSVL.

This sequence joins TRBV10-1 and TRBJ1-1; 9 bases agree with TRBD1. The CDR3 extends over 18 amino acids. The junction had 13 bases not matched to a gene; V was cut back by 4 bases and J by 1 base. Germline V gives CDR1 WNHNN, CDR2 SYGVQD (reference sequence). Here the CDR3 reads CASSGKPGQGLRNTEAFF. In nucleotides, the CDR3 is TGCGCCAGCAGTGGTAAACCGGGACAGGGCCTTCGGAACACTGAAGCTTTCTTT.

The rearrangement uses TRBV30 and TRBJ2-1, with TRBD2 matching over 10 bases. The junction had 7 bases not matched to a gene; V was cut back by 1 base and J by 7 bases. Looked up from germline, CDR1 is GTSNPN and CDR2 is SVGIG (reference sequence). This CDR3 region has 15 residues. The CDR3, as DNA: TGTGCCTGGAGTGCTCAGCGGGGGGGGAGTAATGAGCAGTTCTTC. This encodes CAWSAQRGGSNEQFF.

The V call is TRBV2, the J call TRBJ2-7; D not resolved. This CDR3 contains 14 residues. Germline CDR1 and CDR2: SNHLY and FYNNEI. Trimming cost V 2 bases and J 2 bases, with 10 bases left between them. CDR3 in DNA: TGTGCCAGCAGTGAACTCGGTATCCCCTACGAGCAGTACTTC. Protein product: CASSELGIPYEQYF.

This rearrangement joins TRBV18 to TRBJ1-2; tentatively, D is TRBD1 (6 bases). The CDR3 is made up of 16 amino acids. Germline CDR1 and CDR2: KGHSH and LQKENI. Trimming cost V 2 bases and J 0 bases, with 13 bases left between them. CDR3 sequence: CASSPGQGPPNYGYTF. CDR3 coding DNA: TGTGCCAGCTCACCAGGGCAGGGGCCCCCTAACTATGGCTACACCTTC.

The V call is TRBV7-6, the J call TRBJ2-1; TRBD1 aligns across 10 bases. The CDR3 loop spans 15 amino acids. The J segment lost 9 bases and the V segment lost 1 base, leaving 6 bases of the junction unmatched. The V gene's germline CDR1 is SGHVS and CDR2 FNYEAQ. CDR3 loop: CASSLGQGAWGEQFF. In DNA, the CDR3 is TGTGCCAGCAGCTTAGGACAGGGGGCGTGGGGTGAGCAGTTCTTC.

The CDR3: CASSQGGSDRSPGSRGEKLFF. The CDR3 DNA is TGCGCCAGCAGCCAAGGGGGCTCCGACAGGTCCCCCGGTTCGAGAGGTGAAAAACTGTTTTTT. The rearrangement links TRBV4-1 to TRBJ1-4, with D maybe TRBD1 (6 bases). Germline V lookup: CDR1 MGHRA, CDR2 YSYEKL. This CDR3 is built from 21 residues. The V and J ends lost 1 base and 7 bases respectively, with 31 bases between them.

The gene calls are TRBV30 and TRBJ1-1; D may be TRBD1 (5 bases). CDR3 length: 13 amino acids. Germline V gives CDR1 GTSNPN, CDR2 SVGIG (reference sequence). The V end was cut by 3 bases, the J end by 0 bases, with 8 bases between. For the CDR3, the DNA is TGTGCCTGGAGCCCACAGGTGAACACTGAAGCTTTCTTT. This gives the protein CAWSPQVNTEAFF.

This CDR3 is CASSYAGSSYNEQFF. The CDR3 DNA reads TGTGCCAGCAGTTACGCGGGGAGCTCCTACAATGAGCAGTTCTTC. The chain recombines TRBV6-6 with TRBJ2-1; D possibly corresponds to TRBD2 (6 bases). CDR1 is MNHNY, CDR2 SVGAGI, per germline (reference sequence). The V end lost 2 bases, the J end lost 0 bases, and 8 bases lay between the germline ends. The CDR3 contains 15 residues.

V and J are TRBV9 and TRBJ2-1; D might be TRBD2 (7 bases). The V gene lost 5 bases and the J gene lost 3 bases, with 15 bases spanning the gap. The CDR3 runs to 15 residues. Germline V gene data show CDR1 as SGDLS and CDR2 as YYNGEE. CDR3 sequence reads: CASSEGGGGYNEQFF. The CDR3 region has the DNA TGTGCCAGCAGTGAGGGGGGGGGAGGCTACAATGAGCAGTTCTTC.

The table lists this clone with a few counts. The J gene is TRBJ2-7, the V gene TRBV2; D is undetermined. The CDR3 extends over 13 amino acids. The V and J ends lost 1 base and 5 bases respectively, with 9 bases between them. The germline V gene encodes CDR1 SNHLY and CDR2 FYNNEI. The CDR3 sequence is CASSEGPFDEQYF. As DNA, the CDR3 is TGTGCCAGCAGTGAAGGTCCTTTTGACGAGCAGTACTTC.

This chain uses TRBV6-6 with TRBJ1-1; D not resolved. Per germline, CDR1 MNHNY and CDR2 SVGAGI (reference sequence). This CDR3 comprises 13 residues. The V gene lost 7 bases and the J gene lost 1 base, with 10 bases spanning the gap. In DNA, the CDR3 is TGTGCCAGCACCTTGAGAGAGAACACTGAAGCTTTCTTT. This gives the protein CASTLRENTEAFF.

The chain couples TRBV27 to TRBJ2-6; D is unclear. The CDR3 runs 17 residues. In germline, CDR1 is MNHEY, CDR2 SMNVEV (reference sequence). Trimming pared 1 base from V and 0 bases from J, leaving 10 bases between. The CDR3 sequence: CASSLYSWYSGANVLTF. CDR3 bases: TGTGCCAGCAGTTTATACAGCTGGTACTCTGGGGCCAACGTCCTGACTTTC.

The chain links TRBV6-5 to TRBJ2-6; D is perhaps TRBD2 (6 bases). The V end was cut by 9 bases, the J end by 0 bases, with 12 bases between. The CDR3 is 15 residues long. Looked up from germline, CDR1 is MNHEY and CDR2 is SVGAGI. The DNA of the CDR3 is TGTGCCAGTCGGACGGACTACTCTGGGGCCAACGTCCTGACTTTC. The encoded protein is CASRTDYSGANVLTF.

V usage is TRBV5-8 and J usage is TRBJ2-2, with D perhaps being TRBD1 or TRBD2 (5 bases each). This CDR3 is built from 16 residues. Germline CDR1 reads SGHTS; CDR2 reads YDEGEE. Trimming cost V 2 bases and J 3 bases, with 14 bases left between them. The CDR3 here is CASSFQGRRDTGELFF. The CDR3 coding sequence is TGTGCCAGCAGCTTTCAGGGAAGGCGGGACACCGGGGAGCTGTTTTTT.

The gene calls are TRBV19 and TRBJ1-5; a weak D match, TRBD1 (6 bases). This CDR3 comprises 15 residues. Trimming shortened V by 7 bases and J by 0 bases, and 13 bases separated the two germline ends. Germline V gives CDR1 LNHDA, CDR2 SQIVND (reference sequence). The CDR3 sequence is CASIEDSYSNQPQHF. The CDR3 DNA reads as TGTGCCAGTATCGAGGACAGCTATAGCAATCAGCCCCAGCATTTT.

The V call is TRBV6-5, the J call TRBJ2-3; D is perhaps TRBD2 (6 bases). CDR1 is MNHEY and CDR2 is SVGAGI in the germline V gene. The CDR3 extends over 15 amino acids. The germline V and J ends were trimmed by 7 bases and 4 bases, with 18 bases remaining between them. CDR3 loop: CASTPEGRRADTQYF. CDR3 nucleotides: TGTGCCAGCACTCCTGAGGGGAGGAGGGCAGATACGCAGTATTTT.

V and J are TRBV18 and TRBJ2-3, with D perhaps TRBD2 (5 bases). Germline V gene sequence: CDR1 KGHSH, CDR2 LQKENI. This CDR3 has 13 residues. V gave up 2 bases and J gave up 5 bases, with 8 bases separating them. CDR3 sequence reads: CASSPMSGDTQYF. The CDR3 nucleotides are TGTGCCAGCTCACCAATGAGCGGAGATACGCAGTATTTT. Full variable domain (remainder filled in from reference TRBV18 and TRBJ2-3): NAGVMQNPRHLVRRRGQEARLRCSPMKGHSHVYWYRQLPEEGLKFMVYLQKENIIDESGMPKERFSAEFPKEGPSILRIQQVVRGDSAAYFCASSPMSGDTQYFGPGTRLTVL.

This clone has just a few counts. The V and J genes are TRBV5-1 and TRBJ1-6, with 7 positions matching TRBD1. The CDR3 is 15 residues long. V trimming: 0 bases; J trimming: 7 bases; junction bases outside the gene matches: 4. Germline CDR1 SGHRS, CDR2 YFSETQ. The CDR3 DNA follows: TGCGCCAGCAGCTTGGGGGACAGCACCAATTCACCCCTCCACTTT. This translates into CASSLGDSTNSPLHF.

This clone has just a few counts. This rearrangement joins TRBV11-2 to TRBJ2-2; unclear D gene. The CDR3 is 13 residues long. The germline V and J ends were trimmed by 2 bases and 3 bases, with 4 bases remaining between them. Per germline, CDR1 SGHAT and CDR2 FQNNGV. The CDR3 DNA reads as TGTGCCAGCAGCTTACCGTACACCGGGGAGCTGTTTTTT. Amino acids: CASSLPYTGELFF.

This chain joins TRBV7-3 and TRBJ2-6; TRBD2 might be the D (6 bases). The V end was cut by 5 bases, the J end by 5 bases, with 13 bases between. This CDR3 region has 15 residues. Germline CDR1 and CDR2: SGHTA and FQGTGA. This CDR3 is CASSPGGSRANVLTF. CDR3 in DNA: TGTGCCAGCAGCCCTGGGGGGTCGAGGGCCAACGTCCTGACTTTC.

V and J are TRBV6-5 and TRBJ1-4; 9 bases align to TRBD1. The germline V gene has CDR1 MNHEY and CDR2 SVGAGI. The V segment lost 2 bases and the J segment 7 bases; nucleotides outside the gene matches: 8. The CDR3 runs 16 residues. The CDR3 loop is CASSYTPGQGLEKLFF. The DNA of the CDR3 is TGTGCCAGCAGTTACACTCCGGGACAGGGCCTTGAAAAACTGTTTTTT.

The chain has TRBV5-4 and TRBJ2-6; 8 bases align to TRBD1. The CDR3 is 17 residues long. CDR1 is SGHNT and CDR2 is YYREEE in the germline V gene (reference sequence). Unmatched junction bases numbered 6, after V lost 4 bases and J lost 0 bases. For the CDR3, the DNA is TGTGCCAGCAGCCCAGGGGGCGGTGACTCTGGGGCCAACGTCCTGACTTTC. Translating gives CASSPGGGDSGANVLTF.

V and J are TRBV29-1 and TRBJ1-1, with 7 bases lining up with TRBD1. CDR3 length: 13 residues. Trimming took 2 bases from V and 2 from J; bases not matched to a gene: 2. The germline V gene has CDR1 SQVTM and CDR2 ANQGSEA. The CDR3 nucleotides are TGCAGCGTTGAAAGGGACAGCAACACTGAAGCTTTCTTT. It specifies CSVERDSNTEAFF. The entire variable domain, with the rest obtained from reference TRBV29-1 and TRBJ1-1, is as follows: SAVISQKPSRDICQRGTSLTIQCQVDSQVTMMFWYRQQPGQSLTLIATANQGSEATYESGFVIDKFPISRPNLTFSTLTVSNMSPEDSSIYLCSVERDSNTEAFFGQGTRLTVV.